The rows below give T cell receptor beta chains drawn from one sample of a study of blood T cells in healthy people across ages. TCRdb re-derived calls from the 5' RACE reads in MiXCR, one entry per CDR3 protein. The sample contains more than 1,400,000 distinct CDR3 sequences, around two fifths of which appear only once. Material for sequencing was blood. These receptors came from a woman aged 18 to 35 in good health. Both conserved end residues are part of each CDR3. D genes are given only for firm matches. Expanded clones are given a class, and other clones once, few, many or no size at all.

size,V,D,J,CDR3,DNA
.,TRBV10-3,.,TRBJ1-2,CAILGQTRYGYTF,TGTGCCATTTTGGGCCAGACGCGCTATGGCTACACCTTC
.,TRBV2,TRBD1,TRBJ2-7,CASTEDRHYEQYF,TGTGCCAGCACCGAGGACAGGCACTACGAGCAGTACTTC
.,TRBV6-1,.,TRBJ2-7,CASSEVPGSSYEQYF,TGTGCCAGCAGTGAAGTGCCGGGAAGCTCCTACGAGCAGTACTTC
.,TRBV20-1,.,TRBJ2-2,CSARSPAANTGELFF,TGCAGTGCCCGCAGTCCGGCCGCGAACACCGGGGAGCTGTTTTTT
.,TRBV30,.,TRBJ1-2,CAWSVNNYGYTF,TGTGCCTGGAGTGTCAACAACTATGGCTACACCTTC
.,TRBV27,TRBD2,TRBJ2-7,CASSLDSGTPSYEQYF,TGTGCCAGCAGTTTAGACAGCGGGACTCCCTCCTACGAGCAGTACTTC
.,TRBV10-3,TRBD1,TRBJ1-2,CAISDGGDRGGYTF,TGTGCCATCAGTGATGGAGGGGACAGGGGCGGCTACACCTTC
.,TRBV12-3/TRBV12-4,TRBD1,TRBJ1-3,CACSWDRLRGSGNTIYF,TGTGCCTGCAGTTGGGACAGACTCCGGGGCTCTGGAAACACCATATATTTT
many,TRBV10-3,TRBD2,TRBJ2-5,CAIGTGGQETQYF,TGTGCCATCGGAACGGGGGGGCAAGAGACCCAGTACTTC
.,TRBV5-1,TRBD2,TRBJ2-1,CASSLWLSGLADYNEQFF,TGCGCCAGCAGCTTGTGGTTATCGGGACTAGCGGACTACAATGAGCAGTTCTTC
few,TRBV28,.,TRBJ1-2,CASAFGVYGYTF,TGTGCCAGCGCCTTTGGGGTCTATGGCTACACCTTC
.,TRBV12-3/TRBV12-4,.,TRBJ2-7,CASSLALEIGPTYEQYF,TGTGCCAGCAGTTTAGCGCTGGAGATAGGGCCTACCTACGAGCAGTACTTC
few,TRBV7-8,TRBD1,TRBJ2-7,CASSARTGTYHEQYF,TGTGCCAGCAGCGCCCGGACAGGTACATACCACGAGCAGTACTTC
.,TRBV28,.,TRBJ2-7,CASGEVRGEQYF,TGTGCCAGCGGCGAGGTACGGGGCGAGCAGTACTTC
.,TRBV9,.,TRBJ1-3,CASSVGGTGNTIYF,TGTGCCAGCAGCGTAGGGGGGACTGGAAACACCATATATTTT
few,TRBV27,.,TRBJ1-1,CASSLRRQEVAFF,TGTGCCAGCAGTTTGAGACGGCAAGAGGTGGCTTTCTTT
few,TRBV9,.,TRBJ2-5,CASSDARGRTKGQETQYF,TGTGCCAGCAGCGATGCCCGAGGACGAACAAAGGGACAAGAGACCCAGTACTTC
.,TRBV10-3,.,TRBJ1-3,CAIRGSSSGNTIYF,TGTGCCATCAGAGGGTCCAGCTCTGGAAACACCATATATTTT
few,TRBV20-1,.,TRBJ2-4,CSARDLGVIQYF,TGCAGTGCTAGAGATTTGGGGGTTATTCAGTACTTC
many,TRBV7-2,TRBD1,TRBJ2-7,CASSLVLAGGYEQYF,TGTGCCAGCAGCTTAGTGCTGGCAGGGGGCTACGAGCAGTACTTC
few,TRBV7-8,.,TRBJ2-7,CASSLGLAVTSYEQYF,TGTGCCAGCAGCTTAGGTTTAGCGGTAACCTCCTACGAGCAGTACTTC
.,TRBV4-1,.,TRBJ1-2,CASSHAGHYGYTF,TGCGCCAGCAGCCATGCGGGTCACTATGGCTACACCTTC
.,TRBV24-1,.,TRBJ1-2,CATSGGVGYGYTF,TGTGCCACCAGTGGAGGGGTCGGCTATGGCTACACCTTC
.,TRBV20-1,TRBD2,TRBJ2-7,CSARGRAGGRSQYF,TGCAGTGCTAGAGGACGAGCGGGAGGGCGTTCGCAGTACTTC
.,TRBV20-1,TRBD2,TRBJ2-5,CSARNSRKREPSIPYF,TGCAGTGCTAGAAATTCAAGGAAGCGGGAGCCCAGCATTCCGTACTTC
few,TRBV29-1,TRBD2,TRBJ2-1,CSVEDGLVQETQFF,TGCAGCGTTGAAGACGGACTAGTCCAAGAGACCCAGTTCTTC
few,TRBV7-6,.,TRBJ2-7,CASSLESGEGIYEQYF,TGTGCCAGCAGCTTAGAAAGTGGAGAGGGGATCTACGAGCAGTACTTC
few,TRBV7-9,.,TRBJ2-7,CASTQTGTLSYEQYF,TGTGCCAGCACCCAAACAGGTACCCTCTCCTACGAGCAGTACTTC
.,TRBV6-1,TRBD1,TRBJ2-6,CASRDSGTGSSGANVLTF,TGTGCCAGCAGGGATTCCGGGACAGGTAGCAGTGGGGCCAACGTCCTGACTTTC
few,TRBV12-3/TRBV12-4,.,TRBJ1-5,CASSFVQGKPQHF,TGTGCCAGCAGTTTCGTCCAAGGAAAGCCCCAGCATTTT
few,TRBV11-2,.,TRBJ2-5,CASSLNRMGETQYF,TGTGCCAGCAGCTTGAACAGGATGGGAGAGACCCAGTACTTC
few,TRBV20-1,.,TRBJ2-1,CSANPGPNEQFF,TGCAGTGCTAACCCGGGTCCAAATGAGCAGTTCTTC
.,TRBV9,.,TRBJ2-4,CASSHPMRAAPVIQYF,TGTGCCAGCAGCCATCCAATGCGAGCAGCCCCAGTCATTCAGTACTTC
few,TRBV4-2,TRBD2,TRBJ2-7,CASSQDGLAGGLSYEQYF,TGTGCCAGCAGCCAAGATGGACTAGCGGGGGGGCTCTCCTACGAGCAGTACTTC
few,TRBV7-2,TRBD1,TRBJ2-3,CASSQQGDTQYF,TGTGCCAGCAGCCAACAGGGGGATACGCAGTATTTT
.,TRBV7-9,.,TRBJ1-5,CASRRGGDSNQPQHF,TGTGCCAGCAGGAGAGGGGGGGATAGCAATCAGCCCCAGCATTTT
few,TRBV28,.,TRBJ2-3,CASRSGSGGDTQYF,TGTGCCAGCAGGTCGGGATCAGGCGGAGATACGCAGTATTTT
.,TRBV6-2/TRBV6-3,.,TRBJ1-5,CASSYSLGPASNQPQHF,TGTGCCAGCAGTTACTCCCTCGGGCCGGCTAGCAATCAGCCCCAGCATTTT